Listed below are T cell receptor beta chains from one sample, sequenced in a study of human T cells and chemical hapten exposure. TCRdb re-called the RACE reads with MiXCR, one entry per CDR3 protein. The table records 280,000 or so distinct CDR3 sequences, just under 8% of them present only once. The sequencing used whole blood, collected in connection with sensitization to the hapten diphenylcyclopropenone (DPC). The receptor source for this set is a man younger than 35 with alopecia areata. Some clones in this sample may be carry-over from other donors' samples. Each CDR3 is given with its conserved first and last residue. Fields, in order: J gene, clone size, D gene, V gene, CDR3 DNA, CDR3 protein. A D gene is named only where the DNA matches it firmly. Expanded clones are given a class, and other clones once, few, many or no size at all.

J: TRBJ2-3
size: few
D: NA
V: TRBV2
DNA: TGTGCCAGCAGCAATAGCCCCAGGCTGGGGTCTAGCACAGATACGCAGTATTTT
CDR3: CASSNSPRLGSSTDTQYF

J: TRBJ1-2
size: NA
D: NA
V: TRBV27
DNA: TGTGCCAGCAGTAGCCAGGGGACGATATCTGGCTACACCTTC
CDR3: CASSSQGTISGYTF

J: TRBJ1-1
size: many
D: TRBD1
V: TRBV7-6
DNA: TGTGCCAGCAGCTTAGGGACAGGGGGAAATACTGAAGCTTTCTTT
CDR3: CASSLGTGGNTEAFF

J: TRBJ1-5
size: many
D: NA
V: TRBV11-2
DNA: TGTGCCAGCAGCTTAGAGCCTATCAGTCAGCCCCAGCATTTT
CDR3: CASSLEPISQPQHF

J: TRBJ2-3
size: few
D: TRBD2
V: TRBV4-1
DNA: TGCGCCAGCAGCCAAGGGTCCCCGGGACTAGCGACAGATACGCAGTATTTT
CDR3: CASSQGSPGLATDTQYF

J: TRBJ2-1
size: NA
D: TRBD2
V: TRBV12-3/TRBV12-4
DNA: TGTGCCAGCAGTTTCGGGACTAGCGGGATCTACAATGAGCAGTTCTTC
CDR3: CASSFGTSGIYNEQFF

J: TRBJ2-3
size: NA
D: NA
V: TRBV5-1
DNA: TGCGCCAGCAGCTTGCTAAACAGGGCAGTAGATACGCAGTATTTT
CDR3: CASSLLNRAVDTQYF

J: TRBJ2-1
size: many
D: NA
V: TRBV29-1
DNA: TGCAGCGTTGCGGTTAAGAGTGAGCAGTTCTTC
CDR3: CSVAVKSEQFF

J: TRBJ1-1
size: few
D: NA
V: TRBV7-8
DNA: TGTGCCAGCAGCCGCTCGAGGGACACTGAAGCTTTCTTT
CDR3: CASSRSRDTEAFF

J: TRBJ2-5
size: many
D: NA
V: TRBV27
DNA: TGTGCCAGCAGCCCATCTTGGGGGTACCAAGAGACCCAGTACTTC
CDR3: CASSPSWGYQETQYF

J: TRBJ2-5
size: NA
D: TRBD1
V: TRBV2
DNA: TGTGCCAGCGGGAAGAACAGGGGACAAGAGACCCAGTACTTC
CDR3: CASGKNRGQETQYF

J: TRBJ1-2
size: few
D: NA
V: TRBV18
DNA: TGTGCCAGCTCACCATCAACCGCACAGGGTCACGGCTACACCTTC
CDR3: CASSPSTAQGHGYTF

J: TRBJ2-6
size: few
D: TRBD1
V: TRBV7-3
DNA: TGTGCCAGCAGCTTAGGAGCAGGGGGTGAGGCCAACGTCCTGACTTTC
CDR3: CASSLGAGGEANVLTF

J: TRBJ1-1
size: many
D: NA
V: TRBV2
DNA: TGTGCCAGTCACAGGGCGGAAGCTTTCTTT
CDR3: CASHRAEAFF

J: TRBJ1-1
size: many
D: NA
V: TRBV6-4
DNA: TGTGCCAGCAGTGACACATGGGGCACTGAAGCTTTCTTT
CDR3: CASSDTWGTEAFF

J: TRBJ2-1
size: NA
D: TRBD2
V: TRBV12-3/TRBV12-4
DNA: TGTGCCAGCAGGCAATCGGGGGGTGAACGGAACAATGAGCAGTTCTTC
CDR3: CASRQSGGERNNEQFF

J: TRBJ1-1
size: NA
D: TRBD1
V: TRBV10-1
DNA: TGCGCCAGCAGGAGGACAGGGGGCATTATGAACACTGAAGCTTTCTTT
CDR3: CASRRTGGIMNTEAFF

J: TRBJ2-5
size: NA
D: TRBD2
V: TRBV6-6
DNA: TGTGCCACGAGGACTAGCGGGGGTCAAGAGACCCAGTACTTC
CDR3: CATRTSGGQETQYF

J: TRBJ2-1
size: few
D: NA
V: TRBV4-1
DNA: TGCGCCAGCAGCCAACCCCGACGGGGAAATGAGCAGTTCTTC
CDR3: CASSQPRRGNEQFF

J: TRBJ2-1
size: NA
D: TRBD2
V: TRBV20-1
DNA: TGCAGTGTTACCCTAGCGGGGCCGTACAATGAGCAGTTCTTC
CDR3: CSVTLAGPYNEQFF

J: TRBJ1-1
size: few
D: NA
V: TRBV27
DNA: TGTGCCAGCAGTTTTGGAGGCAGAAGAAACACTGAAGCTTTCTTT
CDR3: CASSFGGRRNTEAFF

J: TRBJ1-1
size: few
D: NA
V: TRBV7-9
DNA: TGTGCCAGCAGCTTAGTCAGGGCCTTCACTGAAGCTTTCTTT
CDR3: CASSLVRAFTEAFF

J: TRBJ2-2
size: few
D: TRBD2
V: TRBV28
DNA: TGTGCCAGCAGCATAGCGGGGCTCACCGGGGAGCTGTTTTTT
CDR3: CASSIAGLTGELFF

J: TRBJ2-7
size: few
D: NA
V: TRBV9
DNA: TGTGCCAGCAGCCGTGGGGGGAACTACGAGCAGTACTTC
CDR3: CASSRGGNYEQYF

J: TRBJ2-1
size: many
D: NA
V: TRBV4-1
DNA: TGCGCCAGCAGCCAAGATGCGGGGGCCTCCTACAATGAGCAGTTCTTC
CDR3: CASSQDAGASYNEQFF

J: TRBJ1-5
size: few
D: NA
V: TRBV11-2
DNA: TGTGCCAGCAGCTTAGGGGCAGCCATCAATCAGCCCCAGCATTTT
CDR3: CASSLGAAINQPQHF

J: TRBJ2-2
size: few
D: NA
V: TRBV7-9
DNA: TGTGCCAGCAGCCTCCACCCCACCGGGGAGCTGTTTTTT
CDR3: CASSLHPTGELFF

J: TRBJ2-5
size: few
D: TRBD2
V: TRBV28
DNA: TGTGCCAGCAGCCCTACCCCGGGACTAGCGGGCGGAGAGACCCAGTACTTC
CDR3: CASSPTPGLAGGETQYF